These 11 T cell receptor beta chains were all obtained from the same sample, sequenced in a study of T cells in localized non-small cell lung cancer. Data came from immunoSEQ multiplex PCR; TCRdb stores just in-frame clones and leaves some out. Of some 30,000 clones detected, roughly 91% appear once; the ten largest clones hold about 2.9%. The material was peripheral blood, obtained before any cancer treatment. Receptors were obtained from a female donor aged 60 or older with stage I lung adenocarcinoma.

This clone came up once. This chain joins TRBV10-3 and TRBJ2-1; no definite D call. This CDR3 has 16 amino acids. The ends were cut back, 5 bases at V and 1 base at J, with 15 bases in the middle. Germline CDR1 is ENHRY and CDR2 is SYGVKD. Here the CDR3 DNA reads TGTGCCATCAGTCCTCTAGGAGAGCGTTCCTACAATGAGCAGTTCTTC. As protein: CAISPLGERSYNEQFF.

This chain uses TRBV2 with TRBJ1-1; D not certain. Trimming removed 2 bases from V and 6 bases from J, with 13 bases in between. CDR1 and CDR2 from the germline V gene are SNHLY and FYNNEI. The CDR3 is 14 residues long. The CDR3 loop is CASSEYGSGAEAFF. CDR3 nucleotide sequence: TGTGCCAGCAGTGAATATGGTAGTGGAGCTGAAGCTTTCTTT.

The J gene is TRBJ1-1, the V gene TRBV5-1; D gene uncertain. V dropped 1 base and J dropped 0 bases, with 7 bases sitting between them. Looked up from germline, CDR1 is SGHRS and CDR2 is YFSETQ. The CDR3 spans 14 residues. CDR3 in amino acids: CASSLTYLNTEAFF. CDR3 bases: TGCGCCAGCAGCTTGACCTACCTGAACACTGAAGCTTTCTTT. The whole variable domain, filled in from reference TRBV5-1 and TRBJ1-1, reads KAGVTQTPRYLIKTRGQQVTLSCSPISGHRSVSWYQQTPGQGLQFLFEYFSETQRNKGNFPGRFSGRQFSNSRSEMNVSTLELGDSALYLCASSLTYLNTEAFFGQGTRLTVV.

The chain is built from TRBV30 and TRBJ2-3; 12 bases agree with TRBD2. The CDR3 consists of 15 residues. Trimming cost V 2 bases and J 9 bases; bases outside gene matches: 9. The germline CDR1 and CDR2 sequences are GTSNPN and SVGIG (reference sequence). The CDR3 is CAWSSTTSGSWTQYF. The CDR3 nucleotides read TGTGCCTGGAGTTCGACGACTAGCGGGAGTTGGACGCAGTATTTT.

This clone was counted a few times. V gene TRBV5-1 combines with J gene TRBJ2-1; 10 bases agree with TRBD2. The trim removed 2 bases at V and 6 bases at J, leaving 5 bases unmatched. There are 15 residues in the CDR3. In germline, CDR1 is SGHRS, CDR2 YFSETQ. The CDR3 bases are TGCGCCAGCAGCTTTTCCCTAGCGGGAGCCAATGAGCAGTTCTTC. Protein: CASSFSLAGANEQFF.

The V and J genes are TRBV2 and TRBJ1-1, with D possibly matching TRBD1 (5 bases). The germline V gene encodes CDR1 SNHLY and CDR2 FYNNEI. The CDR3 sequence is 13 residues long. V lost 6 bases and J lost 3, with 11 bases in between. This chain's CDR3 is CASRPRGDTEAFF. CDR3 bases: TGTGCCAGCAGGCCTCGGGGGGACACTGAAGCTTTCTTT.

The chain links TRBV5-1 to TRBJ2-6; D is possibly TRBD1 or TRBD2 (5 bases each). The CDR3 loop spans 18 amino acids. Per the germline V gene, CDR1 is SGHRS and CDR2 is YFSETQ. The germline V and J ends were trimmed by 7 bases and 1 base, with 21 bases remaining between them. The CDR3 nucleotides are TGCGCCAGCGAAAAGACCGGGACCCGGACGTCTGGGGCCAACGTCCTGACTTTC. Protein product: CASEKTGTRTSGANVLTF.

The chain couples TRBV30 to TRBJ2-3; TRBD2 matches at 10 bases. Germline assignment: CDR1 GTSNPN and CDR2 SVGIG (reference sequence). With 5 bases clipped from V and 1 base from J, the junction kept 6 bases outside the gene matches. CDR3 length: 15 residues. This chain's CDR3 is CAWAPGTSGTDTQYF. The CDR3 nucleotides read TGTGCCTGGGCCCCCGGGACTAGCGGCACAGATACGCAGTATTTT.

V is TRBV7-9 and J is TRBJ2-7, with a tentative D call TRBD1 (6 bases). The CDR3 has 15 residues. The V end lost 2 bases, the J end lost 2 bases, and 13 bases lay between the germline ends. From germline, CDR1 is SEHNR and CDR2 FQNEAQ (reference sequence). The CDR3 region has the DNA TGTGCCAGCAGCTTATCAGGGGTAAGCGCCTACGAGCAGTACTTC. Translated, it gives CASSLSGVSAYEQYF.

The gene calls are TRBV5-1 and TRBJ1-1, with D possibly matching TRBD1 (6 bases). This CDR3 is 15 amino acids long. Between the trimmed V and J ends, which lost 2 bases and 5 bases, there was a span of 16 bases. CDR1 is SGHRS, CDR2 YFSETQ, per germline. The CDR3 nucleotides read TGCGCCAGCAGCTTTCTTAGTCAGGGGCAGACTGAAGCTTTCTTT. Its translation: CASSFLSQGQTEAFF.

The chain joins TRBV6-5 to TRBJ2-1; D assignment may be TRBD1 or TRBD2 (5 bases each). CDR1 MNHEY and CDR2 SVGAGI come from the germline V gene. This CDR3 contains 13 residues. Between the trimmed V and J ends, which lost 2 bases and 9 bases, there was a span of 11 bases. DNA for the CDR3: TGTGCCAGCAGTTACCCGGGGCAGGGTGAGCAGTTCTTC. Translated: CASSYPGQGEQFF.